One and the same sample provided the 14 T cell receptor beta chains below, sequenced in a study of human T cells and chemical hapten exposure. The sample's time point: patch test 1, 2 weeks after DPC sensitization. Treatment: therapeutic diphenylcyclopropenone sensitization with weekly scalp DPC. Each CDR3 protein gets one entry after TCRdb re-called the RACE reads with MiXCR. Of roughly 86,000 distinct CDR3 sequences in the sample, roughly a tenth were seen once. Material: whole blood, obtained in connection with sensitization to the hapten diphenylcyclopropenone (DPC). The source of these receptors is a middle-aged man with alopecia areata. Some clones in this sample may be carry-over from other donors' samples.

The chain employs TRBV7-9 and TRBJ2-3, with 9 bases matching TRBD2. V lost 4 bases, J lost 4 bases, and 6 bases stayed unmatched. The germline V gene has CDR1 SEHNR and CDR2 FQNEAQ (reference sequence). The CDR3 spans 15 residues. The CDR3 DNA sequence: TGTGCCAGCAGCTCCGGACTAGCGTATTCAGATACGCAGTATTTT. Protein sequence: CASSSGLAYSDTQYF.

The genes are TRBV10-3 and TRBJ2-7, with D hard to call. CDR3 size: 13 residues. Germline V gene sequence: CDR1 ENHRY, CDR2 SYGVKD. V lost 0 bases and J lost 6, with 9 bases in between. The CDR3 region has the DNA TGTGCCATCAGTGAGTCGATGGGCTCCGAGCAGTACGTC. This codes for CAISESMGSEQYV.

This clonotype appeared many times. The rearrangement links TRBV6-1 to TRBJ2-3; 8 bases fit TRBD2. V shed 7 bases, J shed 3 bases, and the junction held 9 bases outside the gene matches. This CDR3 contains 15 residues. Germline V gene lookup returns CDR1 MNHNS and CDR2 SASEGT. CDR3 residues: CASNTESGGTDTQYF. CDR3 nucleotides: TGTGCCAGCAATACAGAGTCGGGAGGGACAGATACGCAGTATTTT.

This chain joins TRBV6-6 and TRBJ2-7; the D gene is possibly TRBD2 (6 bases). V lost 8 bases and J lost 4, with 15 bases in between. This CDR3 region has 13 residues. Germline CDR1 and CDR2: MNHNY and SVGAGI (reference sequence). The CDR3 sequence: CASHTGEVYEQYF. The CDR3 DNA sequence: TGTGCCAGCCATACGGGGGAGGTTTACGAGCAGTACTTC.

At least ten counts were recorded for this clonotype. The genes are TRBV6-6 and TRBJ2-7; 8 nucleotides align to TRBD1. The V and J ends lost 4 bases and 5 bases, in that order; junction bases with no gene match: 1. Germline CDR1 and CDR2: MNHNY and SVGAGI (reference sequence). This CDR3 is 12 amino acids long. CDR3 sequence: CASSSGGHEQYF. CDR3 bases: TGTGCCAGCAGTTCAGGGGGCCACGAGCAGTACTTC.

The rearrangement joins TRBV29-1 to TRBJ1-2; 9 bases fit TRBD1. CDR1 is SQVTM, CDR2 ANQGSEA, per germline. The CDR3 contains 14 residues. With V trimmed by 7 bases and J by 3 bases, 9 bases remained unmatched. CDR3: CSADRGEEDYGYTF. In DNA form, the CDR3 reads TGCAGCGCCGACAGGGGGGAGGAGGACTATGGCTACACCTTC.

The chain combines TRBV24-1 with TRBJ2-7; 8 nucleotides line up with TRBD2. This CDR3 is 17 amino acids long. Germline CDR1 KGHDR, CDR2 SFDVKD. V dropped 3 bases and J dropped 3; count of bases not matched to a gene: 12. CDR3 region: CATSDVPGGRRFYEQYV. The CDR3 nucleotides are TGTGCCACCAGTGATGTCCCGGGGGGGCGCAGATTCTACGAGCAGTACGTC.

This clonotype was seen a few times. The rearrangement joins TRBV29-1 to TRBJ2-3, with D unclear. The CDR3 length is 11 residues. CDR1 and CDR2 from the germline V gene are SQVTM and ANQGSEA. V lost 6 bases to trimming and J lost 5 bases, with 9 bases between them. The CDR3 spells CSVEMGDTQYF. DNA of the CDR3: TGCAGCGTAGAGATGGGAGATACGCAGTATTTT.

This chain joins TRBV7-2 and TRBJ1-3; 8 positions match TRBD1. CDR1 SGHTA and CDR2 FQGNSA come from the germline V gene. The CDR3 is 17 residues long. The J segment lost 2 bases and the V segment lost 5 bases, leaving 11 bases of the junction unmatched. The CDR3 loop reads CASSRMDRDLTGNTIYF. CDR3 DNA sequence: TGTGCCAGCAGCCGGATGGACAGGGATCTTACTGGAAACACCATATATTTT.

The J gene is TRBJ2-7, the V gene TRBV6-2 or TRBV6-3, with 10 positions matching TRBD1. V gave up 5 bases and J gave up 2 bases; unmatched junction bases: 6. This CDR3 has 15 residues. Germline values: CDR1 MNHEY, CDR2 SVGEGT. In DNA form, the CDR3 reads TGTGCCAGCAGTCCCCGGGACAGGGGTACCTACGAGCAGTACGTC. Its translation: CASSPRDRGTYEQYV.

The chain couples TRBV4-1 to TRBJ2-7, with 8 bases identical to TRBD1. Germline CDR1 and CDR2: MGHRA and YSYEKL. The CDR3 sequence is 14 residues long. DNA of the CDR3: TGCGCCAGCAGCCAAGATCAGGGGGCAGTGCCAGAACGCGTC. Translating gives CASSQDQGAVPERV.

At least ten counts were recorded for this clonotype. This chain joins TRBV5-1 and TRBJ2-2; D might be TRBD2 (6 bases). Trimming took off 0 bases at V and 0 bases at J, with 9 bases between the two ends. Germline assignment: CDR1 SGHRS and CDR2 YFSETQ. This CDR3 has 16 residues. In DNA, the CDR3 is TGCGCCAGCAGCTTGGTTAGCGGAGCGAACACCGGGGAGCTGTTTTTT. It encodes CASSLVSGANTGELFF. Looking up the rest from reference TRBV5-1 and TRBJ2-2 gives the full variable domain: KAGVTQTPRYLIKTRGQQVTLSCSPISGHRSVSWYQQTPGQGLQFLFEYFSETQRNKGNFPGRFSGRQFSNSRSEMNVSTLELGDSALYLCASSLVSGANTGELFFGEGSRLTVL.

The V and J genes are TRBV3-1 and TRBJ1-2; TRBD1 matches 8 bases. The CDR3 length is 15 residues. In germline, CDR1 is LGHDT, CDR2 YNNKEL (reference sequence). V was clipped by 4 bases and J by 7 bases; unmatched bases: 11. The CDR3 region has the DNA TGTGCCAGCAGCCCTCCTGGCAGGGGGCGGAGTGGCTACACCTTC. This gives the protein CASSPPGRGRSGYTF. Using reference TRBV3-1 and TRBJ1-2 for the parts outside the CDR3, the full variable domain is DTAVSQTPKYLVTQMGNDKSIKCEQNLGHDTMYWYKQDSKKFLKIMFSYNNKELIINETVPNRFSPKSPDKAHLNLHINSLELGDSAVYFCASSPPGRGRSGYTFGSGTRLTVV.

This clonotype was found many times. The chain joins TRBV29-1 to TRBJ2-3; D unresolved. V shed 6 bases and J shed 3 bases, with 10 bases lying between them. From germline, CDR1 is SQVTM and CDR2 ANQGSEA. This CDR3 is 12 amino acids long. The CDR3 loop is CSVFRKTDTQYF. The CDR3 nucleotides read TGCAGCGTATTCCGTAAAACAGATACGCAGTATTTT.